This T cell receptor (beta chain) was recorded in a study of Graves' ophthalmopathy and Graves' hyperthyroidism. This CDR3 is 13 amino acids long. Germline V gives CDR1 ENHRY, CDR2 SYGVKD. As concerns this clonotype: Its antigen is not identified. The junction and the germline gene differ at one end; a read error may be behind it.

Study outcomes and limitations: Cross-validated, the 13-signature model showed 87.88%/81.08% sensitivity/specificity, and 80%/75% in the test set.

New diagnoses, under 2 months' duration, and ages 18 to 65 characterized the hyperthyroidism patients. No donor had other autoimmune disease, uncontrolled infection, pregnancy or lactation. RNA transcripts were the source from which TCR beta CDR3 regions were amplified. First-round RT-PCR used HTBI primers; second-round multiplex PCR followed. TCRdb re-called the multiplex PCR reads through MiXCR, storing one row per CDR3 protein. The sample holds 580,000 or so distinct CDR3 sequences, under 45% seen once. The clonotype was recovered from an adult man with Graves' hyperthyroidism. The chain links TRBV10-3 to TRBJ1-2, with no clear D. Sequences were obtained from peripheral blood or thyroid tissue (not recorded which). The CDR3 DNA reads TGTGCCAGCAGTTACGTCAGAAACTATGGCTACACCTTC. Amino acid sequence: CASSYVRNYGYTF.